The rows below give T cell receptor beta chains drawn from one sample of a study of blood T cell repertoires in COVID-19. Only in-frame clones appear in the TCRdb table, and some are missing; sequencing was by immunoSEQ multiplex PCR. The table has about 74,000 clones, 76% seen once; the top ten hold about 16%. Sequenced input: peripheral blood. These TCRs come from a man in his sixties or seventies with active or convalescent COVID-19. The CDR3 runs from the conserved cysteine through the conserved F or W. The D gene is left open where the match is weak. The size of a clone is reported for some rows only, either as once, few or many, or as a class for expanded clones.

J	V	size	D	DNA	CDR3
TRBJ1-2	TRBV29-1	-	TRBD1	TGCAGCGTTAGACAGGGGGAATATGGCTACACCTTC	CSVRQGEYGYTF
TRBJ2-1	TRBV7-3	-	-	TGTGCCAGCAGCTTAACTGCGGGTCGAAATGAGCAGTTCTTC	CASSLTAGRNEQFF
TRBJ2-2	TRBV27	-	-	TGTGCCAGCAGAACCTTTGGGGCGGGGGCCGACACCGGGGAGCTGTTTTTT	CASRTFGAGADTGELFF
TRBJ2-5	TRBV9	-	-	TGTGCCAGCAGCGGTGGACTGGGACAAGAGACCCAGTACTTC	CASSGGLGQETQYF
TRBJ1-4	TRBV6-5	-	-	TGTGCCAGCACTGGGACTGAATATGAAAAACTGTTTTTT	CASTGTEYEKLFF
TRBJ2-3	TRBV4-2	many	TRBD2	TGTGCCAGCAGCCAAGATACGGGGGGGCCGCCAGATACGCAGTATTTT	CASSQDTGGPPDTQYF
TRBJ1-1	TRBV10-3	-	TRBD1	TGTGCCATCAGTGACGGACAGGTGGACACTGAAGCTTTCTTT	CAISDGQVDTEAFF
TRBJ1-1	TRBV6-5	-	-	TGTGCCAGCAGGGACTTGAACACTGAAGCTTTCTTT	CASRDLNTEAFF
TRBJ1-2	TRBV28	many	-	TGTGCCAGCAGTTTCCGACCCGAGGACTATGGCTACACCTTC	CASSFRPEDYGYTF
TRBJ1-1	TRBV28	once	-	TGTGCCAGCAGTTCAGGGTTTGGCACTGAAGCTTTCTTT	CASSSGFGTEAFF
TRBJ2-3	TRBV6-5	-	TRBD2	TGTGCCAGCACTCCGTCGGGGGGGCTAGATACGCAGTATTTT	CASTPSGGLDTQYF